This record covers a single T cell receptor (beta chain). The antigen is not known. The entry originates in a study of T cell responses to AZD1222 COVID-19 vaccine. The study, taken as a whole, reports: Seropositive at baseline were only 5 or 6 AZD1222 recipients.

Germline lookup yields CDR1 MDHEN and CDR2 SYDVKM. Trimming stripped 8 bases from V and 3 bases from J, with 23 bases between. The CDR3 is made up of 16 amino acids. The assay was immunoSEQ multiplex PCR, and TCRdb's table has in-frame clones only and misses some. The sample consists of around 160,000 clones, about nine tenths of them appearing once. The TCR originated in an adult in good health. The sequences come from peripheral blood, collected on day 0 of MenACWY control vaccination. V is TRBV28 and J is TRBJ2-7; TRBD1 might be the D (6 bases). This CDR3 reads CASPPLVTGPNYEQYF. CDR3 sequence (DNA): TGTGCCAGCCCACCACTTGTGACAGGACCGAACTACGAGCAGTACTTC.